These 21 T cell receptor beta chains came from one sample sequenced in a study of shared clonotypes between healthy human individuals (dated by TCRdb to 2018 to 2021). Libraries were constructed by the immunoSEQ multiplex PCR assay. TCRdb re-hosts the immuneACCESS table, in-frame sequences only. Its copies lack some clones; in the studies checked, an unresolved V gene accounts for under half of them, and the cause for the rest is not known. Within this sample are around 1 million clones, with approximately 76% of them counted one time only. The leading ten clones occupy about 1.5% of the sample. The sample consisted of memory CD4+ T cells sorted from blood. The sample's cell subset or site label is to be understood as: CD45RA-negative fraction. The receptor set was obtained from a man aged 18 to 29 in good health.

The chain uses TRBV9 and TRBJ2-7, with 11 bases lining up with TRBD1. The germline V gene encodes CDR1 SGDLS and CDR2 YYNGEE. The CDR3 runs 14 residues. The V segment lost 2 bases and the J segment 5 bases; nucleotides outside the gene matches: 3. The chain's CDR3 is CASSVGQGVDEQYF. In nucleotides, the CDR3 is TGTGCCAGCAGCGTGGGACAGGGGGTAGACGAGCAGTACTTC.

DNA of the CDR3: TGTGCCAGCAGCTTAAGGTCAGGGGGAGGTGAGCAGTACTTC. Amino acids: CASSLRSGGGEQYF. The chain links TRBV7-6 to TRBJ2-7, with D possibly matching TRBD1 (7 bases). Germline V gives CDR1 SGHVS, CDR2 FNYEAQ. The CDR3 runs to 14 residues. The V gene lost 2 bases and the J gene lost 7 bases, with 15 bases spanning the gap.

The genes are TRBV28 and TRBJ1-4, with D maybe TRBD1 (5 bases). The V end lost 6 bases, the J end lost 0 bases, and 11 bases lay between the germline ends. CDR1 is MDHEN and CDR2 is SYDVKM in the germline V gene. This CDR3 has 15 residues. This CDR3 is CASSRSQATNEKLFF. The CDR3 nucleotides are TGTGCCAGCAGCCGCTCACAGGCAACTAATGAAAAACTGTTTTTT.

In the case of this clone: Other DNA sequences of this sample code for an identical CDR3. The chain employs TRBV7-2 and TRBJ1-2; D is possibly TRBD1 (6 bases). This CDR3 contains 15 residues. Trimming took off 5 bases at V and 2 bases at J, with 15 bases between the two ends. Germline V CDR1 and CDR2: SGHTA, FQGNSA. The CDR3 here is CASSLRTAANYGYTF. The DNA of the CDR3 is TGTGCCAGCAGCCTTCGGACAGCCGCAAACTATGGCTACACCTTC.

The CDR3 DNA reads as TGTGCCAGCGTTTCGTCGAGAGTACCTAGCAATCAGCCCCAGCATTTT. Translated: CASVSSRVPSNQPQHF. This chain connects TRBV6-6 to TRBJ1-5; D call uncertain. Germline loops: CDR1 MNHNY, CDR2 SVGAGI (reference sequence). The CDR3 spans 16 residues. The germline V and J ends were trimmed by 8 bases and 0 bases, with 17 bases remaining between them.

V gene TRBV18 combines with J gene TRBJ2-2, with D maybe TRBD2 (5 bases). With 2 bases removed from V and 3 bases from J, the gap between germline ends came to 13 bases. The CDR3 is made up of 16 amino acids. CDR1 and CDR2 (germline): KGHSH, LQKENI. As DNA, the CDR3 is TGTGCCAGCTCACCAGAGGGAAACGAGTACACCGGGGAGCTGTTTTTT. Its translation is CASSPEGNEYTGELFF.

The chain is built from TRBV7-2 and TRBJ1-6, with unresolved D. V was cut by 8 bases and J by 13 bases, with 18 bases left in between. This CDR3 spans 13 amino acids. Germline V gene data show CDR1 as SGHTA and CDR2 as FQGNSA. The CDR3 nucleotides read TGTGCCAGCGCCGGAGAGATTTTTTCGCCCCTCCACTTT. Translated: CASAGEIFSPLHF.

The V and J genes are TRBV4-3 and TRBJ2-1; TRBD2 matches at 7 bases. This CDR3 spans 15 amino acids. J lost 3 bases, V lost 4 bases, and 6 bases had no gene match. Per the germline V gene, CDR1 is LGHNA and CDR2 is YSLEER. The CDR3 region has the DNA TGCGCCAGCAGCCTTTCCCGGACTAGCTACAATGAGCAGTTCTTC. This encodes CASSLSRTSYNEQFF.

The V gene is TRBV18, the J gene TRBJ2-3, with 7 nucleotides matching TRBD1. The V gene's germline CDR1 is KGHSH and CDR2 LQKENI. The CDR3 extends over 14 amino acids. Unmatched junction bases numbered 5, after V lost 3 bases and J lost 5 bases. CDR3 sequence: CASSPTGLGDTQYF. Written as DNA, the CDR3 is TGTGCCAGCTCACCGACAGGGTTGGGAGATACGCAGTATTTT.

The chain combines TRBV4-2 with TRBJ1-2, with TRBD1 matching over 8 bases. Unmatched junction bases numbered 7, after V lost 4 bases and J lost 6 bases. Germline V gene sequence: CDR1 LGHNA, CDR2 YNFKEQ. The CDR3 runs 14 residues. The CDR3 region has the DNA TGTGCCAGCAGCCCTCAACAGGGGGGAGATGGCTACACCTTC. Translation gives CASSPQQGGDGYTF.

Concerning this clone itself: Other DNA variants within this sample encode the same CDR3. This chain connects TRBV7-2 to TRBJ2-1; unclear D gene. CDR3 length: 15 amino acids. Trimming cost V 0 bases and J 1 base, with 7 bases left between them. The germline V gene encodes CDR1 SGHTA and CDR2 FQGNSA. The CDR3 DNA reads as TGTGCCAGCAGCTTAGCGTGGAGTTCCTACAATGAGCAGTTCTTC. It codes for CASSLAWSSYNEQFF.

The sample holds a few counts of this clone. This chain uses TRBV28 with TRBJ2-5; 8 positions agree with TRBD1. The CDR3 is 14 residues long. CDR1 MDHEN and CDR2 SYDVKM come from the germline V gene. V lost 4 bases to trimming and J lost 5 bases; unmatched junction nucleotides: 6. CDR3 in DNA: TGTGCCAGCAGTTCATCAGGGGGCAGGGAGACCCAGTACTTC. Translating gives CASSSSGGRETQYF.

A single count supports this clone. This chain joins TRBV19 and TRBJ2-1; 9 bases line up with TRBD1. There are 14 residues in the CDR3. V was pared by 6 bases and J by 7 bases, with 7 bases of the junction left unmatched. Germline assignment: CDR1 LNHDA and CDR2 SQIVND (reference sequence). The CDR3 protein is CASRPQGALNEQFF. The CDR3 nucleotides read TGTGCCAGTAGGCCACAGGGGGCGTTGAATGAGCAGTTCTTC.

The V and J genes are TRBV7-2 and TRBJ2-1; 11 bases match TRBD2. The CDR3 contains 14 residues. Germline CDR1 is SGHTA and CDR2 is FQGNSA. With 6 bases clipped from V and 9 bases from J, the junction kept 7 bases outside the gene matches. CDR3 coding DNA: TGTGCCAGCAGAATAGCGGGAGGGCTTCCTGAGCAGTTCTTC. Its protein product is CASRIAGGLPEQFF.

The DNA of the CDR3 is TGTGCCAGCATTAGGACAGGTCCGAGGAGCACTGAAGCTTTCTTT. It codes for CASIRTGPRSTEAFF. V is TRBV28 and J is TRBJ1-1; 7 bases are a match to TRBD1. There are 15 residues in the CDR3. CDR1 MDHEN and CDR2 SYDVKM come from the germline V gene. The V gene end was trimmed by 7 bases and the J gene end by 4 bases; junction bases not matched to a gene: 12.

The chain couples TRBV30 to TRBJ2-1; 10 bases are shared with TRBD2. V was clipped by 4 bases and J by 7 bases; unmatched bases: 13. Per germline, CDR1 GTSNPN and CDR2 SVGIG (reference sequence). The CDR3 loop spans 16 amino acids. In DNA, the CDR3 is TGTGCCTGGAACGGGGCCCGGACTAGCGGTGGAAATGAGCAGTTCTTC. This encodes CAWNGARTSGGNEQFF. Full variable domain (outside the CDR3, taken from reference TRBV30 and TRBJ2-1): SQTIHQWPATLVQPVGSPLSLECTVEGTSNPNLYWYRQAAGRGLQLLFYSVGIGQISSEVPQNLSASRPQDRQFILSSKKLLLSDSGFYLCAWNGARTSGGNEQFFGPGTRLTVL.

CDR3 protein: CASSRTSYYEQYF. In DNA form, the CDR3 reads TGTGCCAGCAGCCGGACTAGCTACTACGAGCAGTACTTC. The J gene is TRBJ2-7, the V gene TRBV7-2; 8 bases align to TRBD2. This CDR3 has 13 residues. From germline, CDR1 is SGHTA and CDR2 FQGNSA. J gave up 3 bases and V 5 bases, and 3 bases lay outside the gene matches. The full variable domain, its missing parts supplied by reference TRBV7-2 and TRBJ2-7, is GAGVSQSPSNKVTEKGKDVELRCDPISGHTALYWYRQSLGQGLEFLIYFQGNSAPDKSGLPSDRFSAERTGGSVSTLTIQRTQQEDSAVYLCASSRTSYYEQYFGPGTRLTVT.

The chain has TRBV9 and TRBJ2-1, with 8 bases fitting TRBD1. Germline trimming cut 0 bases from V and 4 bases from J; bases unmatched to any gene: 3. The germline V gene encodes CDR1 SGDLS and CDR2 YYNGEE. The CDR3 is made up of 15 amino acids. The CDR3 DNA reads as TGTGCCAGCAGCGTAGTGGGACAGGAGTACAATGAGCAGTTCTTC. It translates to CASSVVGQEYNEQFF.

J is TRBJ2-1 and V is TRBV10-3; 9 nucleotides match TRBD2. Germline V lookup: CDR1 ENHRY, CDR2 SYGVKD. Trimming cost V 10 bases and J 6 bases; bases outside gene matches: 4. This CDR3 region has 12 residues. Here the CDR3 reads CATRREGNEQFF. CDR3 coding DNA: TGTGCCACAAGGCGGGAGGGCAATGAGCAGTTCTTC.

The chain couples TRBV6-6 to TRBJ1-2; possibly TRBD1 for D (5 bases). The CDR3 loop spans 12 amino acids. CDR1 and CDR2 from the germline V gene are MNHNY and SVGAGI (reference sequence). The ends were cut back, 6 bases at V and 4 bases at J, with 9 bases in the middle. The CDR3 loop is CASRQGLYGYTF. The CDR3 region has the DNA TGTGCCAGCAGGCAGGGCCTCTATGGCTACACCTTC.

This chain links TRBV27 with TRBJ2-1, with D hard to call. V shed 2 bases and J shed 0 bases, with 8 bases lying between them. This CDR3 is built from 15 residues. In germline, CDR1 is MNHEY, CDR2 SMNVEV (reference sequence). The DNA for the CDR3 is TGTGCCAGCAGTTTAGCGGAGAGCTCCTACAATGAGCAGTTCTTC. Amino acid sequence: CASSLAESSYNEQFF.